This entry is about one T cell receptor beta chain. The antigen remains undetermined. The sequencing template was cDNA reverse transcribed from extracted RNA. The table came from immunoSEQ multiplex PCR; TCRdb's copy has only in-frame clones and leaves some out. The table includes 200,000 to 250,000 clones, about three fifths detected once. The data derive from a study of CD8+ T cells in alopecia areata. Overall study findings and caveats: Greater clonality was observed in lesional scalp samples, especially alopecia totalis/universalis, versus normal scalp.

The clonotype comes from a human donor with alopecia areata. This sample comprised CD4+ T cells sorted from blood, obtained at week 0.

CDR3 in DNA: TGTGCCAGCAGCTTAATCCGCGGCGGGACAGCTAATTCACCCCTCCACTTT. This sequence encodes CASSLIRGGTANSPLHF. This sequence joins TRBV7-8 and TRBJ1-6; 7 bases align to TRBD1. The CDR3 consists of 17 residues. CDR1 SGHVS and CDR2 FQNEAQ come from the germline V gene. The V segment lost 2 bases and the J segment 6 bases; nucleotides outside the gene matches: 10.